This T cell receptor (beta chain) was observed in a study of T-cell reconstitution after alpha-beta-depleted transplantation in children. In its sample, this clonotype was seen many times. Preparation of the TCRbeta library involved a method that used unique molecular identifiers. One entry per CDR3 protein, called by TCRdb with MiXCR from the PCR reads. Of about 610,000 distinct CDR3 sequences listed, 8% to 11% are singletons. Germline values: CDR1 SQVTM, CDR2 ANQGSEA. CDR3 length equals 11 residues. The V gene lost 8 bases and the J gene lost 3 bases, with 10 bases spanning the gap. This receptor was taken from a human donor who donated a stem cell graft to a child with acute myeloid leukemia. Material: PBMCs from the stem cell graft donor, obtained from the stem cell graft. This chain links TRBV29-1 with TRBJ1-2; no clear D gene. The CDR3 nucleotides are TGCAGCACTGTCCAGGACTATGGCTACACCTTC. Residues: CSTVQDYGYTF.